These 2 T cell receptor beta chains came from one sample sequenced in a study of post-analysis software for immune sequencing data. The study, taken as a whole, reports: TRBV segments more frequent in patients than in controls numbered a few and included TRBV5-6, TRBV5-1 and TRBV20-1.

No cognate antigen is known for these TCRs. Sequencing libraries made from TCR beta cDNA carried unique molecular identifiers. TCRdb independently ran MiXCR on the PCR reads; one entry per CDR3 protein. The sample yields 350,000 to 450,000 distinct CDR3 sequences, approximately 38% seen once. Material for sequencing was blood. The receptors originated from a girl between 5 and 17 years old with multiple sclerosis.

About this clonotype: Germline and junction disagree at one end, which may indicate a read error. The chain carries TRBV5-6 and TRBJ1-1; D perhaps matches TRBD1 (6 bases). The length of the CDR3 is 14 residues. Germline CDR1 is SGHDT and CDR2 is YYEEEE. The CDR3, as DNA: TGTGCCAGCAGCTTGGGAGGGGGTCTAACTGAAGCTTCCTTT. Translated: CASSLGGGLTEASF.

This clonotype has a handful of counts. J is TRBJ2-5 and V is TRBV4-1; no firm D call. The J call may be faulty, since TRBJ2-7 better matches the DNA end. This CDR3 is built from 15 residues. From germline, CDR1 is MGHRA and CDR2 YSYEKL. DNA of the CDR3: TGCGCCAGCAGCCAAGAATACTCTCAGACTTACGAGCAGTACTTC. Translating gives CASSQEYSQTYEQYF.